This T cell receptor beta chain came from a study of T cells in Graves' hyperthyroidism and ophthalmopathy. Findings and limits, study-wide: Blood also contained most expanded thyroid clonotypes above 0.001.

TCR beta CDR3 regions were amplified from RNA. The HTBI set primed first-round TCR CDR3 RT-PCR. TCRdb redid the calling of the multiplex PCR reads with MiXCR, one entry per CDR3 protein. The sample has 650,000 to 850,000 distinct CDR3 sequences, 18% seen once. V gave up 4 bases and J gave up 4 bases, with 10 bases separating them. Per germline, CDR1 SQVTM and CDR2 ANQGSEA. The CDR3 has 13 amino acids. This clonotype turned up a few times. The antigen is not known. Diagnoses were made from clinical symptoms, serum measures (thyroxine and TRAb), thyroid ultrasound and orbital computed tomography. V and J are TRBV29-1 and TRBJ2-2; possibly TRBD1 for D (6 bases). The specimen sequenced was blood. The receptor's source is a woman in her 50s with Graves' hyperthyroidism that later progressed to Graves' ophthalmopathy. The CDR3 reads CSVVGGITGELFF. CDR3 sequence (DNA): TGCAGCGTTGTAGGGGGTATCACCGGGGAGCTGTTTTTT.